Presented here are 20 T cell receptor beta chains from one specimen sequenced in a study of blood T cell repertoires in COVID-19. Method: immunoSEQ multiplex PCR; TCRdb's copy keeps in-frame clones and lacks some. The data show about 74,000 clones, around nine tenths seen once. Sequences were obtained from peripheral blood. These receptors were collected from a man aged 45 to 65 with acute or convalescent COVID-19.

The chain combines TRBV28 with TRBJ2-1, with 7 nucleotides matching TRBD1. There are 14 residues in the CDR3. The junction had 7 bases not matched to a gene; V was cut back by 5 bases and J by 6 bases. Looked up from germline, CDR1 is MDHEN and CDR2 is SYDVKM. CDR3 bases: TGTGCCAGCAGTATCCAGGACAGGTCCAATGAGCAGTTCTTC. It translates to CASSIQDRSNEQFF.

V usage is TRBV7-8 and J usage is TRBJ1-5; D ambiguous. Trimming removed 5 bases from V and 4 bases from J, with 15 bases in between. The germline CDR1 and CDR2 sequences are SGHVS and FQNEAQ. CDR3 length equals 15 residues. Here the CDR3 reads CASSPARSSNQPQHF. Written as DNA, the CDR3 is TGTGCCAGCAGCCCCGCGAGGTCTAGTAATCAGCCCCAGCATTTT.

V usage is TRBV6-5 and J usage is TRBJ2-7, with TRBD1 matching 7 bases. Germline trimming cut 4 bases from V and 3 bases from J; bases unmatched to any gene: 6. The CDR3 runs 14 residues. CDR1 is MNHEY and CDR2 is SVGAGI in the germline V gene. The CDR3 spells CASSLARDSYEQYV. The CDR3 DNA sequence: TGTGCCAGCAGTTTGGCTCGGGACAGCTACGAGCAGTACGTC.

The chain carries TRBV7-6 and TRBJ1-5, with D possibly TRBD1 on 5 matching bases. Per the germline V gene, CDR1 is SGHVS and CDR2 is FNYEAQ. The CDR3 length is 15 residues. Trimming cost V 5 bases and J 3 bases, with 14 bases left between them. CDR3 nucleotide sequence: TGTGCCAGCAGCCCCGGGAGGGGTAACAATCAGCCCCAGCATTTT. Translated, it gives CASSPGRGNNQPQHF. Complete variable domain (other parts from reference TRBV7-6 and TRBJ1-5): GAGVSQSPRYKVTKRGQDVALRCDPISGHVSLYWYRQALGQGPEFLTYFNYEAQQDKSGLPNDRFSAERPEGSISTLTIQRTEQRDSAMYRCASSPGRGNNQPQHFGDGTRLSIL.

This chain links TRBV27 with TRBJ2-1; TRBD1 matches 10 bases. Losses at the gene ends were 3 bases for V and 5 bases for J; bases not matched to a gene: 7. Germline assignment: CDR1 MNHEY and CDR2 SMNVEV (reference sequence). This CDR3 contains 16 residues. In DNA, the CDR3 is TGTGCCAGCAGTTTTCCCGGGACAGGGGAACACAATGAGCAGTTCTTC. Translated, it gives CASSFPGTGEHNEQFF.

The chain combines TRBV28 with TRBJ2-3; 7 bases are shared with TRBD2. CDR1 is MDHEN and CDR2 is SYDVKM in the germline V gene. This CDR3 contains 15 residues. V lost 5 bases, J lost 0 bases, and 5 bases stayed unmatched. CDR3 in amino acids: CASSRGDLSTDTQYF. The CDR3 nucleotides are TGTGCCAGCAGTCGGGGGGACCTGAGCACAGATACGCAGTATTTT.

The CDR3 sequence: CASSLLSRETQYF. DNA for the CDR3: TGTGCCAGCAGCCTACTTAGCAGAGAGACCCAGTACTTC. This chain links TRBV6-2 or TRBV6-3 with TRBJ2-5; no clear D gene. Germline CDR1 reads MNHEY; CDR2 reads SVGEGT. The CDR3 length is 13 residues. V was clipped by 6 bases and J by 4 bases, with 12 bases between them.

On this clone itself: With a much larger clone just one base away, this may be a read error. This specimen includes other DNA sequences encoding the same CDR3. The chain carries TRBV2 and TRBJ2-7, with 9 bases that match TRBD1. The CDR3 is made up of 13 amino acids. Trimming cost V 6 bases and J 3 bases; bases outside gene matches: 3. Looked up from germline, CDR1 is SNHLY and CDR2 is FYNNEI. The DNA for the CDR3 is TGTGCCAGCAGAGGGACAGGGATCTACGAGCAGTACTTC. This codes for CASRGTGIYEQYF. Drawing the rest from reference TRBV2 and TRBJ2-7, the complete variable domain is EPEVTQTPSHQVTQMGQEVILRCVPISNHLYFYWYRQILGQKVEFLVSFYNNEISEKSEIFDDQFSVERPDGSNFTLKIRSTKLEDSAMYFCASRGTGIYEQYFGPGTRLTVT.

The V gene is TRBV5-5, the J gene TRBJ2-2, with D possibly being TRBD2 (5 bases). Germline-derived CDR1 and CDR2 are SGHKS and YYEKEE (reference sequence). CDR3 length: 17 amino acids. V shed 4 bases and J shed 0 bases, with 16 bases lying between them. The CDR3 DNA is TGTGCCAGCAGCCCATGGCGGGCTACTGCGAACACCGGGGAGCTGTTTTTT. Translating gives CASSPWRATANTGELFF.

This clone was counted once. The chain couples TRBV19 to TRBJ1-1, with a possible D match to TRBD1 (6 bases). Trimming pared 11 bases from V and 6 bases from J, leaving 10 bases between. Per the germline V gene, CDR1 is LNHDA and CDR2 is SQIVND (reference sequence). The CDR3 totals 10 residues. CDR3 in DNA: TGTGCCGCGGGGGCGGCTGAAGCTTTCTTT. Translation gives CAAGAAEAFF.

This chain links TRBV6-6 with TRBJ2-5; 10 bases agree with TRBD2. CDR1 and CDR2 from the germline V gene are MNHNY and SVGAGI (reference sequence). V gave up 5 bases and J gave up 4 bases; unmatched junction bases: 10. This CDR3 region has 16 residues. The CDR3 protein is CASSRSLAGVGETQYF. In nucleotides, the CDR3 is TGTGCCAGCAGTCGGTCCCTAGCGGGAGTGGGAGAGACCCAGTACTTC.

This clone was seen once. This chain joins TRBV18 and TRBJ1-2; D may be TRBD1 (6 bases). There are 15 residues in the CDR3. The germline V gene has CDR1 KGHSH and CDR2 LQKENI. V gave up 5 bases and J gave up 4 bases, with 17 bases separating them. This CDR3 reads CASSDKQGSLYGYTF. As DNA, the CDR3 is TGTGCCAGCTCAGACAAACAGGGCTCCCTCTATGGCTACACCTTC.

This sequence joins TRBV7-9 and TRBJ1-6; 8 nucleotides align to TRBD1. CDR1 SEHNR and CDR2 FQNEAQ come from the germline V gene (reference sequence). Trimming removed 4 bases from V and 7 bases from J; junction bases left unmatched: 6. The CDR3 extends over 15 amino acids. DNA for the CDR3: TGTGCCAGCAGCTATGACAGGGGACAGAATTCACCCCTCCACTTT. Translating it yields CASSYDRGQNSPLHF.

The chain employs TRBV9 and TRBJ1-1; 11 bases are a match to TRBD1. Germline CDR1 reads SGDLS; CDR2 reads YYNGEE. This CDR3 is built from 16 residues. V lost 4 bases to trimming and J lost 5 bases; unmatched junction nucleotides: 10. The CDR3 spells CASSPRTGGARTEAFF. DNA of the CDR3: TGTGCCAGCAGCCCCCGGACAGGGGGCGCTCGGACTGAAGCTTTCTTT.

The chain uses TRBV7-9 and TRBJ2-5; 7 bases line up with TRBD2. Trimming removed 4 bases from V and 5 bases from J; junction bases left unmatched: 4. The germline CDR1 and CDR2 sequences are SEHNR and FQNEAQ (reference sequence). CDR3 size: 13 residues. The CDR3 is CASSSTSVETQYF. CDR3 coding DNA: TGTGCCAGCAGCTCCACTAGCGTCGAGACCCAGTACTTC.

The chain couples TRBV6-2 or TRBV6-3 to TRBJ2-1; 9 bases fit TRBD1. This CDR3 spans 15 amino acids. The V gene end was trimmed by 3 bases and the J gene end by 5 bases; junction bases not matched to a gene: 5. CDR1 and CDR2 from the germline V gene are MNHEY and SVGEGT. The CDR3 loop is CASSYGTGTHNEQFF. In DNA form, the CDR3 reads TGTGCCAGCAGTTATGGGACAGGGACCCACAATGAGCAGTTCTTC.

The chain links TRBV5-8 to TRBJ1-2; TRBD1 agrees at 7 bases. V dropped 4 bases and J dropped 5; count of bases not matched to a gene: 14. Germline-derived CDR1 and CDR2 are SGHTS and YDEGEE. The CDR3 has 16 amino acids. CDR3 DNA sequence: TGTGCCAGCAGCAAACGCGGGTCCGCAGGGGGGTATGGCTACACCTTC. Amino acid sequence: CASSKRGSAGGYGYTF.

Written as DNA, the CDR3 is TGTGCCACCAGCAGAGCCCCTCGGGGGGCATGGGGAAACACCATATATTTT. This gives the protein CATSRAPRGAWGNTIYF. This sequence joins TRBV15 and TRBJ1-3, with D perhaps TRBD1 (6 bases). CDR1 and CDR2 (germline): LNHNV, YYDKDF (reference sequence). V gave up 1 base and J gave up 4 bases, with 17 bases separating them. The CDR3 sequence is 17 residues long.

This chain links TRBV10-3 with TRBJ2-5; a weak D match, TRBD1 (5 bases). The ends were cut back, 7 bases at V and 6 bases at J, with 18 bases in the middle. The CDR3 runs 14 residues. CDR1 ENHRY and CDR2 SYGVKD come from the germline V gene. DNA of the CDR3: TGTGCCATCACCCCGACGCCAGGGCAAAAGACCCAGTACTTC. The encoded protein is CAITPTPGQKTQYF.

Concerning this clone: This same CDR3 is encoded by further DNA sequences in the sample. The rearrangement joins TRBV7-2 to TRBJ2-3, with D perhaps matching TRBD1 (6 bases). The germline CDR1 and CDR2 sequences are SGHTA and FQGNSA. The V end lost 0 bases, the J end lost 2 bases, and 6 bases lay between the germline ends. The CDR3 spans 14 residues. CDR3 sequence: CASSLAGATDTQYF. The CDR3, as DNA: TGTGCCAGCAGCTTAGCGGGGGCCACAGATACGCAGTATTTT.